This T cell receptor beta chain was identified in a study of beta chain features in type 1 diabetes. Expressed TCRB transcripts were sequenced after all isolated RNA was converted to cDNA. Naive, central memory and regulatory T cell samples produced a mean of about 3.5 million reads. Some clones are missing from TCRdb's copy, which holds only in-frame ones; the method was immunoSEQ multiplex PCR. The table lists about 130,000 clones, 9% to 9.5% of them singletons. Study-level points and caveats: TCRB CDR3s were moderately but significantly shorter in Type 1 diabetes patients in all four CD4+ subsets. A possible short-template PCR bias applies equally to patients and controls.

Comments on this clone: The antigen is undetermined.

The CDR3 extends over 16 amino acids. Germline CDR1 is MNHEY and CDR2 is SMNVEV (reference sequence). The chain recombines TRBV27 with TRBJ2-5, with TRBD2 matching over 7 bases. Near its end, the DNA agrees better with TRBJ2-7, so the J call may be wrong. The sequencing input was central memory CD4+ T cells from blood. The sequence came from a man aged 18 to 35 in good health. This chain's CDR3 is CASNTFLAGDSYEQYF. Here the CDR3 DNA reads TGTGCCAGCAACACCTTTCTGGCGGGGGACTCCTACGAGCAGTACTTC.